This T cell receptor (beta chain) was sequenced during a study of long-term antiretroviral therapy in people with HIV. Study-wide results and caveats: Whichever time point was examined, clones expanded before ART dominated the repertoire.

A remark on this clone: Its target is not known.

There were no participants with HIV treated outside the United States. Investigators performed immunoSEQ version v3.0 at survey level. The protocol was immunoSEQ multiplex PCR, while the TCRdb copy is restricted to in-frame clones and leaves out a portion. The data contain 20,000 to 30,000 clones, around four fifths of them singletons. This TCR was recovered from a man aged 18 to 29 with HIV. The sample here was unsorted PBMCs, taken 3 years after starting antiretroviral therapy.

The CDR3 is CASGGGGAGTDTQYF. For the CDR3, the DNA is TGTGCCAGCGGCGGCGGGGGGGCCGGCACAGATACGCAGTATTTT. The rearrangement joins TRBV6-6 to TRBJ2-3, with TRBD2 matching 9 bases. CDR1 is MNHNY and CDR2 is SVGAGI in the germline V gene (reference sequence). CDR3 size: 15 residues. V was clipped by 8 bases and J by 1 base; unmatched bases: 7.